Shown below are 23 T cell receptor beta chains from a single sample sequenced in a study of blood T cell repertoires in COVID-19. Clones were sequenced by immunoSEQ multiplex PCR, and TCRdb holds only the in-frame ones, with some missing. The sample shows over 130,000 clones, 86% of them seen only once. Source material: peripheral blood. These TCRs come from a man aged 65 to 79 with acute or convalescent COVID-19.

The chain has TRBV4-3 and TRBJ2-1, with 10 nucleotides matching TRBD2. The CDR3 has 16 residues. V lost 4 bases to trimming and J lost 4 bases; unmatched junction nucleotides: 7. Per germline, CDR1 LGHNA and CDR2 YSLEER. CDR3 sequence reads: CASSRILAGIYNEQFF. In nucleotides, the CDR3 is TGCGCCAGCAGCCGGATACTAGCGGGGATTTACAATGAGCAGTTCTTC.

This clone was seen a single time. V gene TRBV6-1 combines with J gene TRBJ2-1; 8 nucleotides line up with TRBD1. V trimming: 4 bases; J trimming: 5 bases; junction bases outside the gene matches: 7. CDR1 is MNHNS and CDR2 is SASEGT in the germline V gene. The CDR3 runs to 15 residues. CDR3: CASSAPDREHNEQFF. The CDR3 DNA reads TGTGCCAGCAGTGCCCCGGACAGGGAACACAATGAGCAGTTCTTC.

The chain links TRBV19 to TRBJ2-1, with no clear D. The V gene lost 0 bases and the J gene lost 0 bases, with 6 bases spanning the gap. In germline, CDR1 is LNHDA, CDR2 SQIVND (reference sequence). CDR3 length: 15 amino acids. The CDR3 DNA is TGTGCCAGTAGTATAGATTGGGCCTCCTACAATGAGCAGTTCTTC. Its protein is CASSIDWASYNEQFF.

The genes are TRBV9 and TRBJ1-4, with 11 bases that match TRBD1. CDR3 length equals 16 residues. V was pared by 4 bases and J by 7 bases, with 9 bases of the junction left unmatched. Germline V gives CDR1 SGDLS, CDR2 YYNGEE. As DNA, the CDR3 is TGTGCCAGCAGCCCCACCCGGGACAGGGGGATTGAAAAACTGTTTTTT. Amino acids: CASSPTRDRGIEKLFF.

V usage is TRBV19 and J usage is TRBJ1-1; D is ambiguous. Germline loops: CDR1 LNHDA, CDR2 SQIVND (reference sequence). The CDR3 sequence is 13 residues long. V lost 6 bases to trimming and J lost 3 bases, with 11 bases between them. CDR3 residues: CASRNLGYTEAFF. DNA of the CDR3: TGTGCCAGTAGAAACCTCGGGTACACTGAAGCTTTCTTT.

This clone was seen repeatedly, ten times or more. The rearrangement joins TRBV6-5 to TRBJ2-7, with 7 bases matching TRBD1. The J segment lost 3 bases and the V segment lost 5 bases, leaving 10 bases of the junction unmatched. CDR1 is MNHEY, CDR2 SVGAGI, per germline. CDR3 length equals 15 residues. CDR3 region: CASSPHGDRGYEQYF. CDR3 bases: TGTGCCAGCAGTCCACATGGGGACAGAGGCTACGAGCAGTACTTC.

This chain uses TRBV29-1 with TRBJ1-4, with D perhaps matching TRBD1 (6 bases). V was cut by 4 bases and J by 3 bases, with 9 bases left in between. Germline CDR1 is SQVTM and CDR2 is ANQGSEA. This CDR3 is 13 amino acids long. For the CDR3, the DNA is TGCAGCGTTGGGGGGACACCTAATGAAAAACTGTTTTTT. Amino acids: CSVGGTPNEKLFF.

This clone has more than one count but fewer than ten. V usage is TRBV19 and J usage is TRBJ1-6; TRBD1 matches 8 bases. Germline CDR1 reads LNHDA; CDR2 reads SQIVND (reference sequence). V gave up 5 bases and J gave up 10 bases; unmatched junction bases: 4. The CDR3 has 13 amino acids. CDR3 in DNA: TGTGCCAGTAGTTCGGACAGGGACTCACCCCTCCACTTT. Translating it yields CASSSDRDSPLHF.

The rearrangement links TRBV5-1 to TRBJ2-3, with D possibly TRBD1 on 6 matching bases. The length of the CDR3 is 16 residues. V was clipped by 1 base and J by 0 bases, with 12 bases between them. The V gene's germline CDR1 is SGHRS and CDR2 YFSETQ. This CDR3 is CASSLLTGSSTDTQYF. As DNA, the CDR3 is TGCGCCAGCAGCTTGCTGACAGGATCTAGCACAGATACGCAGTATTTT.

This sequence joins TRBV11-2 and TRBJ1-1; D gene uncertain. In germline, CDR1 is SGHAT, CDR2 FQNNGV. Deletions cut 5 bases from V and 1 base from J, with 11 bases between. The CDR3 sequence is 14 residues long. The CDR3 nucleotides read TGTGCCAGCAGCCCCGGACGGGGGAACACTGAAGCTTTCTTT. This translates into CASSPGRGNTEAFF.

The CDR3 spells CASSELTANTEAFF. CDR3 DNA: TGTGCCAGCAGTGAATTGACAGCCAACACTGAAGCTTTCTTT. The chain joins TRBV2 to TRBJ1-1, with D possibly matching TRBD1 (5 bases). Germline assignment: CDR1 SNHLY and CDR2 FYNNEI. The CDR3 runs 14 residues. V gave up 2 bases and J gave up 2 bases, with 9 bases separating them.

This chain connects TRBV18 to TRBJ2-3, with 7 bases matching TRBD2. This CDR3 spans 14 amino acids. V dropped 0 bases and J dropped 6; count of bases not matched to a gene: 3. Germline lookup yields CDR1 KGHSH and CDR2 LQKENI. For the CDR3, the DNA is TGTGCCAGCTCACCACCGGGACTACCCGATACGCAGTATTTT. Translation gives CASSPPGLPDTQYF. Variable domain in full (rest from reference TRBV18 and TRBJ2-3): NAGVMQNPRHLVRRRGQEARLRCSPMKGHSHVYWYRQLPEEGLKFMVYLQKENIIDESGMPKERFSAEFPKEGPSILRIQQVVRGDSAAYFCASSPPGLPDTQYFGPGTRLTVL.

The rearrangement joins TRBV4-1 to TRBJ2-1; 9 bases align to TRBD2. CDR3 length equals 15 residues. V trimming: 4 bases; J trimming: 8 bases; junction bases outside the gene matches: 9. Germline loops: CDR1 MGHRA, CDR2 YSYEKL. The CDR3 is CASSLGLAPTDEQFF. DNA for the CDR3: TGCGCCAGCAGCCTCGGACTAGCGCCTACTGATGAGCAGTTCTTC.

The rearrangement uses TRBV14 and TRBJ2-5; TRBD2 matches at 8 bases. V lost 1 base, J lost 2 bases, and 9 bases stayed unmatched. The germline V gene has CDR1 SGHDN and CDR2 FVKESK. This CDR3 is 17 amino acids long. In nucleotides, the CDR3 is TGTGCCAGCAGCCAAGGATGGAGCGGGAGTCCACAAGAGACCCAGTACTTC. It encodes CASSQGWSGSPQETQYF. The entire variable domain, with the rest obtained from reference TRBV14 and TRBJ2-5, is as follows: EAGVTQFPSHSVIEKGQTVTLRCDPISGHDNLYWYRRVMGKEIKFLLHFVKESKQDESGMPNNRFLAERTGGTYSTLKVQPAELEDSGVYFCASSQGWSGSPQETQYFGPGTRLLVL.

The CDR3 region is CASSPGRAGGQPQHF. DNA of the CDR3: TGTGCCAGCAGTCCCGGAAGGGCTGGAGGCCAGCCCCAGCATTTT. The rearrangement uses TRBV2 and TRBJ1-5; no firm D call. CDR1 and CDR2 from the germline V gene are SNHLY and FYNNEI. V was trimmed by 5 bases and J by 7 bases, leaving 18 bases between them. This CDR3 is 15 amino acids long.

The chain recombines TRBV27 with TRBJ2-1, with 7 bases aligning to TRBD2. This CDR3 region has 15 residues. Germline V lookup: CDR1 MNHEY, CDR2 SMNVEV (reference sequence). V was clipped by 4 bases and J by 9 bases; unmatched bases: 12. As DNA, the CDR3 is TGTGCCAGCAGTTCCCTGACCGGGGAGGGTGCTGAGCAGTTCTTC. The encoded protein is CASSSLTGEGAEQFF.

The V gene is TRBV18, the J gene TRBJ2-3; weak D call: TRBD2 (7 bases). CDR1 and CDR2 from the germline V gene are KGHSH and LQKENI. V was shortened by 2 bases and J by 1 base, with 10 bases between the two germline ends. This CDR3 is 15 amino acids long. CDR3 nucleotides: TGTGCCAGCTCACCAGGGGGGGGCCGCACAGATACGCAGTATTTT. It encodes CASSPGGGRTDTQYF. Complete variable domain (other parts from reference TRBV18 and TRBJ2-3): NAGVMQNPRHLVRRRGQEARLRCSPMKGHSHVYWYRQLPEEGLKFMVYLQKENIIDESGMPKERFSAEFPKEGPSILRIQQVVRGDSAAYFCASSPGGGRTDTQYFGPGTRLTVL.

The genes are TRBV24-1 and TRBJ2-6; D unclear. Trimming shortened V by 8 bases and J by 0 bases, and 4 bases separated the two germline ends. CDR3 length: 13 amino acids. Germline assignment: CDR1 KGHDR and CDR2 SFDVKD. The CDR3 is CATMSSGANVLTF. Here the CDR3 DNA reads TGTGCCACCATGAGCTCTGGGGCCAACGTCCTGACTTTC.

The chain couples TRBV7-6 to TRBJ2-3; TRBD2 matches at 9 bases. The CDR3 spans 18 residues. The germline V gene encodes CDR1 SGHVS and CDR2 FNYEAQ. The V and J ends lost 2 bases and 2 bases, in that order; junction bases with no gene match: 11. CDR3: CASSLTRRASGDTDTQYF. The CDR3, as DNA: TGTGCCAGCAGCTTAACCCGTAGGGCTAGCGGGGACACAGATACGCAGTATTTT.

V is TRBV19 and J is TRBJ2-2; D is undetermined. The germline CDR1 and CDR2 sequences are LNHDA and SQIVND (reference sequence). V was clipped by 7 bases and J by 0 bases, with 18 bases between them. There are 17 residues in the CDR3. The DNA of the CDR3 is TGTGCCAGTACCTTTATACTGAACCCCGCGAACACCGGGGAGCTGTTTTTT. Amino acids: CASTFILNPANTGELFF.

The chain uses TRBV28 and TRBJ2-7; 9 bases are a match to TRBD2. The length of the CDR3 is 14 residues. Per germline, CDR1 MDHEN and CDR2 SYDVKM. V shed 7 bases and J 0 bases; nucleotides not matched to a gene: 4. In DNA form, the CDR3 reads TGTGCCAGCACCCTAGCGGGAAGCTCCTACGAGCAGTACTTC. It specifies CASTLAGSSYEQYF.

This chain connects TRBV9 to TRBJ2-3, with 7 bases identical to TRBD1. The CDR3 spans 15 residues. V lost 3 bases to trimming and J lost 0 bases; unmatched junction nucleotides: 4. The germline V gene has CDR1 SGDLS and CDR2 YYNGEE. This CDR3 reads CASSAGQPSTDTQYF. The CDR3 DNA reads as TGTGCCAGCAGCGCGGGACAGCCCAGCACAGATACGCAGTATTTT.

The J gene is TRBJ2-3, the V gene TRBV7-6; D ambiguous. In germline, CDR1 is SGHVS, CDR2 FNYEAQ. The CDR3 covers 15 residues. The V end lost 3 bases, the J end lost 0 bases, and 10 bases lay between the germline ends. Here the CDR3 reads CASSLSESSTDTQYF. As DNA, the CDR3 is TGTGCCAGCAGCTTGAGCGAATCTAGCACAGATACGCAGTATTTT.